The rows below give T cell receptor beta chains drawn from one sample of a study of shared clonotypes between healthy human individuals. TCRdb's copy holds only in-frame clones and misses some; the assay was immunoSEQ multiplex PCR. The sample lists around 1.9 million clones, roughly 95% occurring once. The sequenced sample was naive CD8+ T cells from PBMCs. Receptor source: a man between 18 and 29 years old in good health. Some clones in this sample may be carry-over from other donors' samples. Both conserved end residues are part of each CDR3. D genes are given only for firm matches. Clone sizes are given selectively: once, few, many, or a class where the clone is expanded.

d_call	clone_size	v_call	j_call	cdr3_length	cdr3_nt	cdr3_aa
NA	NA	TRBV28	TRBJ2-1	14	TGTGCCAGCAGTTTATACGGGGGAGTCAATGAGCAGTTCTTC	CASSLYGGVNEQFF
NA	NA	TRBV27	TRBJ2-2	14	TGTGCCAGCCGACCTCCACAGTACACCGGGGAGCTGTTTTTT	CASRPPQYTGELFF
NA	NA	TRBV5-6	TRBJ1-2	16	TGTGCCAGCAGCTCCAGTATCGAGGCCACTAACTATGGCTACACCTTC	CASSSSIEATNYGYTF
NA	NA	TRBV29-1	TRBJ2-7	13	TGCAGCGTTGAATTCGGCCGTCCCTACGAGCAGTACTTC	CSVEFGRPYEQYF
TRBD1	NA	TRBV6-6	TRBJ2-1	15	TGTGCCAGCACACCGGGACAGGGAGGTCAGGACGAGCAGTTCTTC	CASTPGQGGQDEQFF
TRBD1	NA	TRBV9	TRBJ2-7	15	TGTGCCAGCAGCGTTTGGGCAGGGGGCAGGTACGAGCAGTACTTC	CASSVWAGGRYEQYF
TRBD1	NA	TRBV28	TRBJ1-2	16	TGTGCCAGCAGTTTAAGAGAGTTGGGACAGCCCTATGGCTACACCTTC	CASSLRELGQPYGYTF
NA	NA	TRBV7-9	TRBJ2-4	14	TGTGCAGGGGGTGGGGCTTTAGCCAAAAACATTCAGTACTTC	CAGGGALAKNIQYF
NA	NA	TRBV15	TRBJ2-5	13	TGTGCCACCAGCAGAGGTCTCCAAGAGACCCAGTACTTC	CATSRGLQETQYF
NA	NA	TRBV2	TRBJ2-7	16	TGTGCCAGCAGTGAAGAAATTAGCGGAGCAGTATACGAGCAGTACTTC	CASSEEISGAVYEQYF
NA	NA	TRBV27	TRBJ1-4	15	TGTGCCAGCAGTTTTTTCGGAGGCACTAATGAAAAACTGTTTTTT	CASSFFGGTNEKLFF
NA	NA	TRBV1	TRBJ2-1	17	TGCACCAGCAGCTTTCCACCGGGACTAGCGGATTACAATGAGCAGTTCTTC	CTSSFPPGLADYNEQFF
TRBD2	NA	TRBV6-5	TRBJ2-1	16	TGTGCCAGCAGTTCTAGGGTAGCGGGAGTAATCTATGAGCAGTTCTTC	CASSSRVAGVIYEQFF
TRBD1	once	TRBV27	TRBJ2-7	15	TGTGCCAGCAGTCACCCCCGGACAGGGAACTACGAGCAGTACTTC	CASSHPRTGNYEQYF
NA	NA	TRBV5-1	TRBJ2-1	15	TGCGCCAGCAGCTTAACCGGGACTGATTACAATGAGCAGTTCTTC	CASSLTGTDYNEQFF
NA	NA	TRBV28	TRBJ2-7	14	TGTGCCAGCCGCCCAGGGCGGAGGGAGTACGAGCAGTACTTC	CASRPGRREYEQYF
NA	few	TRBV13	TRBJ1-1	14	TGTGCCAGCAGCTTGGGTCTCGTGAACACTGAAGCTTTCTTT	CASSLGLVNTEAFF
NA	NA	TRBV7-8	TRBJ1-2	15	TGTGCCAGCAGCTCCACCGGGGCGGATTACTATGGCTACACCTTC	CASSSTGADYYGYTF
NA	NA	TRBV5-6	TRBJ1-5	14	TGTGCCAGCAGCTTGTTTCTGGGTAACCAGCCCCAGCATTTT	CASSLFLGNQPQHF
TRBD1	NA	TRBV19	TRBJ2-3	17	TGTGCCAGTAGTATTTACGGGACAGGGGGCTTAGGAGATACGCAGTATTTT	CASSIYGTGGLGDTQYF
TRBD1	NA	TRBV29-1	TRBJ2-5	13	TGCAGCGTTGTGGACAGGGATTTTAAGACCCAGTACTTC	CSVVDRDFKTQYF
TRBD1	NA	TRBV27	TRBJ2-7	15	TGTGCCAGCAGTTCTACGACAGGGGTATCCTACGAGCAGTACTTC	CASSSTTGVSYEQYF
TRBD1	NA	TRBV5-1	TRBJ1-4	15	TGCGCCAGCAGCCCAGAGACAGGGTGGAATGAAAAACTGTTTTTT	CASSPETGWNEKLFF
TRBD1	once	TRBV11-2	TRBJ2-7	15	TGTGCCAGCAGCACCCCGGGACAGGGGACCTACGAGCAGTACTTC	CASSTPGQGTYEQYF
NA	NA	TRBV27	TRBJ2-2	13	TGTGCCAGCAGTTTTCCGGGGAGCGGGGAGCTGTTTTTT	CASSFPGSGELFF
NA	NA	TRBV29-1	TRBJ2-7	12	TGCAGCGTTGAGGGGCCCAGATACGAGCAGTACTTC	CSVEGPRYEQYF
NA	NA	TRBV27	TRBJ1-2	14	TGTGCCAGCAGTTTAAAATCCCCGACCGGGGGCTACACCTTC	CASSLKSPTGGYTF
TRBD1	NA	TRBV27	TRBJ2-5	14	TGTGCCAGCAGTCCCCGGAACAGGGGTGAGACCCAGTACTTC	CASSPRNRGETQYF
NA	once	TRBV6-1	TRBJ2-7	13	TGTGCCAGCAGTGTCCAACTACTTTACGAGCAGTACTTC	CASSVQLLYEQYF
NA	NA	TRBV7-9	TRBJ2-3	17	TGTGCCAGCAGCTTAGCGCTTCGGATCCTCGGGGGAGATACGCAGTATTTT	CASSLALRILGGDTQYF
TRBD1	NA	TRBV6-5	TRBJ1-1	14	TGTGCCAGCAGTTGGGACAGTTCGAACACTGAAGCTTTCTTT	CASSWDSSNTEAFF
NA	NA	TRBV7-3	TRBJ1-1	14	TGTGCCAGCAGCACCGGGACAAGGAACACTGAAGCTTTCTTT	CASSTGTRNTEAFF
NA	NA	TRBV5-4	TRBJ1-2	14	TGTGCCAGCAGCTGGTCGCAAACGAACTATGGCTACACCTTC	CASSWSQTNYGYTF
NA	NA	TRBV14	TRBJ1-3	15	TGTGCCAGCAGCCAACGGGCCGGGTACGGAAACACCATATATTTT	CASSQRAGYGNTIYF
NA	NA	TRBV4-1	TRBJ2-6	21	TGCGCCAGCAGCTACGCCCTTAATACCGGACAGAGCTACTCTGGGGCCAACGTCCTGACTTTC	CASSYALNTGQSYSGANVLTF
NA	NA	TRBV27	TRBJ2-1	14	TGTGCCAGCACGAGAGGCTCCTCCTACAATGAGCAGTTCTTC	CASTRGSSYNEQFF
NA	NA	TRBV13	TRBJ1-3	13	TGTGCCAGCAGCCCCACGAGGGGAAACACCATATATTTT	CASSPTRGNTIYF
NA	NA	TRBV7-9	TRBJ1-4	17	TGTGCCAGCAGCTTAAAATCCCCCCGAGCAACTAATGAAAAACTGTTTTTT	CASSLKSPRATNEKLFF
NA	NA	TRBV14	TRBJ2-2	17	TGTGCCAGCAGCCAAGATTTCAGGGCGCGAGGCACCGGGGAGCTGTTTTTT	CASSQDFRARGTGELFF
NA	NA	TRBV19	TRBJ1-5	15	TGTGCCAGTAGTATAACCAGGTCCAGCAATCAGCCCCAGCATTTT	CASSITRSSNQPQHF
NA	NA	TRBV9	TRBJ2-1	13	TGTGCCAGCAGCCTAGGAGGGGACGCCGAAAAGTTCTTC	CASSLGGDAEKFF
TRBD2	NA	TRBV7-6	TRBJ2-5	20	TGTGCCAGCAGCTTATACCGCCCGGGACTAGCGGGAGGGCCTGGGGAGACCCAGTACTTC	CASSLYRPGLAGGPGETQYF
NA	NA	TRBV27	TRBJ1-4	17	TGTGCCAGCAGTTTTCTCCAGGGGAGGGGAACTAATGAAAAACTGTTTTTT	CASSFLQGRGTNEKLFF
NA	once	TRBV14	TRBJ1-2	16	TGTGCCAGCAGCCAAGATAAGCACAGAATTAACTATGGCTACACCTTC	CASSQDKHRINYGYTF
NA	NA	TRBV4-3	TRBJ1-2	14	TGCGCCAGCAGCCAGGCCGGGACGGCTACTGGCTACACCTTC	CASSQAGTATGYTF
NA	NA	TRBV7-2	TRBJ2-7	14	TGTGCCAGCAGCCAGAGACAGGCCCCCTACAAGCAGTACTTC	CASSQRQAPYKQYF
NA	NA	TRBV27	TRBJ1-1	16	TGTGCCAGCAGTCCCCTGGGGGGCCAGGGGAACACTGAAGCTTTCTTT	CASSPLGGQGNTEAFF
NA	NA	TRBV27	TRBJ1-3	15	TGTGCCAGCAGTCCCGGACTGATCTCTGGAAACACCATATATTTT	CASSPGLISGNTIYF
TRBD2	NA	TRBV11-2	TRBJ2-7	17	TGTGCCAGCAGCCAAGAAAACCTTAGCGGGAGGCCCTACGAGCAGTACTTC	CASSQENLSGRPYEQYF
NA	NA	TRBV27	TRBJ2-1	13	TGTGCCAGCAGTTTAACTAGTCTGGGTGAGCAGTTCTTC	CASSLTSLGEQFF
NA	once	TRBV6-1	TRBJ1-2	15	TGTGCCAGCAGTGCATCCCCCGGGAGAAACTATGGCTACACCTTC	CASSASPGRNYGYTF